These 21 T cell receptor beta chains were sequenced from one sample in a study of radiation and T cells in renal cell carcinoma (dated by TCRdb to 2018 to 2021). The library was obtained by the immunoSEQ multiplex PCR assay. Held by TCRdb, this immuneACCESS table contains in-frame sequences only and omits some clones. Under half of the omission traces to an unresolved V gene where checked; the cause of the rest is unknown. Here the sample has some 120,000 clones; 88% occur a single time. The ten largest clones capture 5% to 6% of the sample. The sample's time point label, decoded: blood 2 weeks post-SBRT. What the treatment or condition label conveys for this sample: 15 Gy SBRT to primary tumor, nephrectomy 4 weeks later. Sequenced here: blood, sampled from a patient whose treatment included radiotherapy and nephrectomy. These receptors were obtained from a woman in her sixties or seventies with renal cell carcinoma.

This chain joins TRBV25-1 and TRBJ2-5, with D perhaps matching TRBD1 (6 bases). The CDR3 extends over 14 amino acids. From germline, CDR1 is MGHDK and CDR2 SYGVNS. Trimming took off 5 bases at V and 2 bases at J, with 12 bases between the two ends. CDR3 loop: CASSHRVQQETQYF. CDR3 bases: TGTGCCAGCAGTCACAGGGTTCAACAAGAGACCCAGTACTTC.

This clone was recorded only once. This CDR3 reads CASSWTTYEQYF. Written as DNA, the CDR3 is TGTGCCAGCAGTTGGACGACCTACGAGCAGTACTTC. The gene calls are TRBV2 and TRBJ2-7; D call uncertain. Trimming took off 5 bases at V and 2 bases at J, with 7 bases between the two ends. Germline V gene sequence: CDR1 SNHLY, CDR2 FYNNEI. CDR3 length: 12 amino acids.

The chain uses TRBV7-3 and TRBJ2-1; D perhaps matches TRBD2 (6 bases). V lost 2 bases and J 5 bases, leaving 10 bases between the germline ends. Germline CDR1 reads SGHTA; CDR2 reads FQGTGA. This CDR3 is built from 14 residues. This chain's CDR3 is CASSLGGRNNEQFF. CDR3 coding DNA: TGTGCCAGCAGCTTAGGGGGGAGAAACAATGAGCAGTTCTTC.

This clone was seen once. The J gene is TRBJ2-3, the V gene TRBV27, with 10 bases lining up with TRBD1. Germline loops: CDR1 MNHEY, CDR2 SMNVEV (reference sequence). With V trimmed by 0 bases and J by 3 bases, 3 bases remained unmatched. The CDR3 has 16 residues. CDR3 residues: CASSLSTGGETDTQYF. The CDR3 DNA follows: TGTGCCAGCAGTTTATCGACAGGGGGCGAAACAGATACGCAGTATTTT.

This clone occurred once. Other DNA sequences in the same sample also yield this CDR3. V and J are TRBV5-4 and TRBJ2-7; 11 bases are a match to TRBD1. With V trimmed by 4 bases and J by 3 bases, 6 bases remained unmatched. Germline lookup yields CDR1 SGHNT and CDR2 YYREEE (reference sequence). The CDR3 sequence is 15 residues long. CDR3 loop: CASSGTGTGGYEQYF. CDR3 coding DNA: TGTGCCAGCAGCGGGACCGGGACAGGGGGCTACGAGCAGTACTTC.

The V call is TRBV6-5, the J call TRBJ1-2, with D maybe TRBD1 (5 bases). The V end was cut by 7 bases, the J end by 3 bases, with 15 bases between. CDR1 and CDR2 (germline): MNHEY, SVGAGI. CDR3 length equals 14 residues. This CDR3 reads CASKRGDAYYGYTF. CDR3 sequence (DNA): TGTGCCAGCAAAAGGGGCGACGCCTACTATGGCTACACCTTC.

The DNA for the CDR3 is TGTGCCAGTAGTATAAACCAAGGTGGGGCGGTTTGGACTGAAGCTTTCTTT. Translated, it gives CASSINQGGAVWTEAFF. V gene TRBV19 combines with J gene TRBJ1-1; perhaps TRBD1 as D (5 bases). Per the germline V gene, CDR1 is LNHDA and CDR2 is SQIVND (reference sequence). The CDR3 has 17 residues. Trimming removed 2 bases at V and 5 bases at J, with 21 bases between.

This clone came up once. V and J are TRBV6-1 and TRBJ1-1; D not resolved. The V end lost 8 bases, the J end lost 0 bases, and 13 bases lay between the germline ends. This CDR3 is 14 amino acids long. Germline CDR1 and CDR2: MNHNS and SASEGT. The DNA of the CDR3 is TGTGCCAGCGGGGTTACGGGGATGAACACTGAAGCTTTCTTT. Protein: CASGVTGMNTEAFF.

In this sample, this clone turned up once. The chain combines TRBV7-8 with TRBJ2-3; D not resolved. CDR3 size: 15 residues. V was pared by 5 bases and J by 1 base, with 13 bases between. The V gene's germline CDR1 is SGHVS and CDR2 FQNEAQ. The CDR3 DNA reads TGTGCCAGCAGCCACAACCCTCTACGCACAGATACGCAGTATTTT. Translating it yields CASSHNPLRTDTQYF.

This sequence joins TRBV30 and TRBJ2-1; D is ambiguous. Germline lookup yields CDR1 GTSNPN and CDR2 SVGIG (reference sequence). The CDR3 sequence is 13 residues long. Between the trimmed V and J ends, which lost 3 bases and 5 bases, there was a span of 11 bases. Here the CDR3 reads CAWSWTEHNEQFF. The DNA for the CDR3 is TGTGCCTGGAGCTGGACGGAACACAATGAGCAGTTCTTC.

This clone has a single count. The chain uses TRBV18 and TRBJ1-1; D is unresolved. V lost 8 bases and J lost 5, with 15 bases in between. Per the germline V gene, CDR1 is KGHSH and CDR2 is LQKENI. The CDR3 length is 13 residues. The CDR3 reads CASLYTRGTEAFF. The CDR3 nucleotides read TGTGCCAGCCTTTACACCCGAGGGACTGAAGCTTTCTTT.

The CDR3 nucleotides read TGTGCCAGCTCACCGCGACAGGGAGGTTGGAACACTGAAGCTTTCTTT. Its translation is CASSPRQGGWNTEAFF. The chain joins TRBV18 to TRBJ1-1, with 7 bases aligning to TRBD1. Unmatched junction bases numbered 8, after V lost 3 bases and J lost 1 base. CDR1 and CDR2 from the germline V gene are KGHSH and LQKENI. The CDR3 consists of 16 residues.

The chain employs TRBV7-9 and TRBJ1-2, with TRBD1 identical over 11 bases. Per germline, CDR1 SEHNR and CDR2 FQNEAQ (reference sequence). V lost 1 base, J lost 5 bases, and 12 bases stayed unmatched. This CDR3 comprises 18 residues. CDR3 sequence (DNA): TGTGCCAGCAGCTTAGTAGCCGGGACAGGGGGTTCCTTTTATGGCTACACCTTC. Its translation is CASSLVAGTGGSFYGYTF.

The chain is built from TRBV10-3 and TRBJ1-2, with D possibly being TRBD1 (5 bases). CDR3 length equals 14 residues. V lost 9 bases to trimming and J lost 2 bases, with 16 bases between them. From germline, CDR1 is ENHRY and CDR2 SYGVKD. This CDR3 reads CAIQRQNINYGYTF. DNA for the CDR3: TGTGCCATTCAGCGACAGAATATAAACTATGGCTACACCTTC.

About this clone itself: Other DNA sequences of this sample code for an identical CDR3. The chain links TRBV5-1 to TRBJ1-3; possibly TRBD1 for D (5 bases). There are 13 residues in the CDR3. V dropped 5 bases and J dropped 0 bases, with 6 bases sitting between them. The V gene's germline CDR1 is SGHRS and CDR2 YFSETQ. This chain's CDR3 is CASSQGSGNTIYF. The CDR3 DNA sequence: TGCGCCAGCAGTCAGGGCTCTGGAAACACCATATATTTT.

This clone was counted only a few times. The V and J genes are TRBV11-2 and TRBJ2-2; perhaps D is TRBD1 or TRBD2 (5 bases each). The CDR3 consists of 15 residues. V dropped 5 bases and J dropped 7 bases, with 17 bases sitting between them. The germline V gene has CDR1 SGHAT and CDR2 FQNNGV. The CDR3, as DNA: TGTGCCAGCAGCCCCATAGGGACGGGGAACGGGGAGCTGTTTTTT. This sequence encodes CASSPIGTGNGELFF.

This chain links TRBV6-1 with TRBJ1-1; D is possibly TRBD1 (5 bases). V lost 4 bases and J lost 1, with 22 bases in between. The CDR3 totals 18 residues. Germline V CDR1 and CDR2: MNHNS, SASEGT. The chain's CDR3 is CASSAQVVRGYGNTEAFF. The CDR3 DNA follows: TGTGCCAGCAGTGCACAGGTAGTAAGAGGTTATGGGAACACTGAAGCTTTCTTT.

The V call is TRBV6-1, the J call TRBJ2-2, with D uncertain. This CDR3 contains 13 residues. V was shortened by 1 base and J by 4 bases, with 4 bases between the two germline ends. The V gene's germline CDR1 is MNHNS and CDR2 SASEGT. The DNA of the CDR3 is TGTGCCAGCAGTGAAGGGCGCACCGGGGAGCTGTTTTTT. The encoded protein is CASSEGRTGELFF.

This clone was detected once. The rearrangement joins TRBV5-1 to TRBJ1-2, with D unclear. Germline V gene sequence: CDR1 SGHRS, CDR2 YFSETQ. The CDR3 loop spans 15 amino acids. V lost 4 bases and J 2 bases, leaving 15 bases between the germline ends. CDR3 sequence reads: CASSPRGRGNYGYTF. Written as DNA, the CDR3 is TGCGCCAGCAGCCCCCGAGGGCGGGGAAACTATGGCTACACCTTC.

The CDR3 is CASSLDREETQYF. DNA of the CDR3: TGTGCCAGCAGTTTAGACAGGGAAGAGACCCAGTACTTC. V and J are TRBV6-6 and TRBJ2-5, with TRBD1 matching 7 bases. The CDR3 length is 13 residues. The V gene's germline CDR1 is MNHNY and CDR2 SVGAGI (reference sequence). V lost 4 bases and J lost 3; bases outside the gene matches: 2.

The chain uses TRBV4-2 and TRBJ2-1, with unresolved D. V lost 1 base and J lost 2, with 12 bases in between. Germline loops: CDR1 LGHNA, CDR2 YNFKEQ. The CDR3 contains 16 residues. CDR3 protein: CASSQGNLNTYNEQFF. The CDR3, as DNA: TGTGCCAGCAGCCAAGGGAACCTAAATACCTACAATGAGCAGTTCTTC.